The TCR beta chain under discussion was sequenced for a study of blood T cells in healthy people across ages. Findings and limits, study-wide: Age brought a roughly linear fall in TCR beta diversity measured per million T cells.

At least ten counts were recorded for this clonotype. Its antigen is unidentified. A second PCR, run for about 6 to 11 cycles, used a sample-barcoded 5' primer plus a J-beta primer mix. One entry per CDR3 protein, called by TCRdb with MiXCR from the 5' RACE reads. The sample shows 700,000 or so distinct CDR3 sequences, 22% of them seen only once. Trimming shortened V by 0 bases and J by 3 bases, and 6 bases separated the two germline ends. The length of the CDR3 is 13 residues. Germline V gene sequence: CDR1 SGHRS, CDR2 YFSETQ. The draw of peripheral blood yielded about 10 milliliters from each donor. This TCR came from a man between 65 and 85 years old in good health. Sequenced: blood. The chain uses TRBV5-1 and TRBJ1-1; D call uncertain. CDR3 residues: CASSLDLDTEAFF. Here the CDR3 DNA reads TGCGCCAGCAGCTTGGACCTGGACACTGAAGCTTTCTTT. Together with reference TRBV5-1 and TRBJ1-1, the CDR3 gives the full variable domain: KAGVTQTPRYLIKTRGQQVTLSCSPISGHRSVSWYQQTPGQGLQFLFEYFSETQRNKGNFPGRFSGRQFSNSRSEMNVSTLELGDSALYLCASSLDLDTEAFFGQGTRLTVV.